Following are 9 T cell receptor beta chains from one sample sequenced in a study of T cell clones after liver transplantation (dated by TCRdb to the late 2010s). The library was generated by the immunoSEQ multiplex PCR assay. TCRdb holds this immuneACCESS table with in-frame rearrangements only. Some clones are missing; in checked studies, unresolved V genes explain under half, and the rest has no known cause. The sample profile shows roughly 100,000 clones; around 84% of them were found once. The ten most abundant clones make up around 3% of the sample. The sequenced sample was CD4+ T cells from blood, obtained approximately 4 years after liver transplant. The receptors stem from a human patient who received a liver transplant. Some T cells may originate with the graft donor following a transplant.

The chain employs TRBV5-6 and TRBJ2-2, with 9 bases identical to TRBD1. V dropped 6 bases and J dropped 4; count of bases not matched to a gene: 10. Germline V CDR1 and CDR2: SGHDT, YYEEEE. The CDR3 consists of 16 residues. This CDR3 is CASTTQGAEGTGELFF. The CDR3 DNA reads TGTGCCAGCACCACACAGGGGGCGGAGGGCACCGGGGAGCTGTTTTTT.

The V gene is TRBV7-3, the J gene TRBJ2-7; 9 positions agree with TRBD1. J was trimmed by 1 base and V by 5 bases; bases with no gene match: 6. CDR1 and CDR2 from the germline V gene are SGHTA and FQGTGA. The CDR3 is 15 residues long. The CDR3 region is CASSPSGTGSYEQYF. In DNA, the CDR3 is TGTGCCAGCAGCCCTTCTGGGACAGGGTCCTACGAGCAGTACTTC.

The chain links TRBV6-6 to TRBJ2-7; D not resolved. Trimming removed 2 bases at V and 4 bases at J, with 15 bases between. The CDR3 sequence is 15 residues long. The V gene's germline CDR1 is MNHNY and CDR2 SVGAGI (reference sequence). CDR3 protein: CASSYQASNSYEQYF. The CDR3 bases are TGTGCCAGCAGTTACCAAGCGTCCAACTCTTACGAGCAGTACTTC.

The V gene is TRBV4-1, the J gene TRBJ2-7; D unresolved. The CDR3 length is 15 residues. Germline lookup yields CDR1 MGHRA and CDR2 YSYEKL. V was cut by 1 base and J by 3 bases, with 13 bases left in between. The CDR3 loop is CASSQVEGWDYEQYF. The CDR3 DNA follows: TGCGCCAGCAGCCAAGTTGAAGGCTGGGACTACGAGCAGTACTTC.

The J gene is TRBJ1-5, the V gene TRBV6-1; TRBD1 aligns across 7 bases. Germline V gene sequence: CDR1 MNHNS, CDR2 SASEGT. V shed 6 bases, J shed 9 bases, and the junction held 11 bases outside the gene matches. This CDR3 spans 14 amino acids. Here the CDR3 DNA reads TGTGCCAGCAGCCTACAGGGGCCTGGGGTGCCCCAGCATTTT. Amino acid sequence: CASSLQGPGVPQHF.

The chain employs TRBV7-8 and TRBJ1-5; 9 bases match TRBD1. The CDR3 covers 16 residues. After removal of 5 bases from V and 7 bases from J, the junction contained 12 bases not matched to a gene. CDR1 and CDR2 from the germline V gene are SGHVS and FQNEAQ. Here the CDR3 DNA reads TGTGCCAGCAGCACACGACCGGGACAGGGCGAACAGCCCCAGCATTTT. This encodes CASSTRPGQGEQPQHF.

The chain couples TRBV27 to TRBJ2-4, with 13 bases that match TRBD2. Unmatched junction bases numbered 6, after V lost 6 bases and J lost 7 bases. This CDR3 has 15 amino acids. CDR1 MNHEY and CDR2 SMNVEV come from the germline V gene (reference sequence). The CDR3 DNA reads TGTGCCAGCAGCCCGGGACTAGCGGGATTGAACATTCAGTACTTC. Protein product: CASSPGLAGLNIQYF.

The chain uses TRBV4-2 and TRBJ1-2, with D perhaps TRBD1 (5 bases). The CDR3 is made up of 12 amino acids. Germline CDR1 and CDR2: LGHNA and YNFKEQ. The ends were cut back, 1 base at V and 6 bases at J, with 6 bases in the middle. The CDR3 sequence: CASSQGGDGYTF. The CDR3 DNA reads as TGTGCCAGCAGCCAAGGGGGGGATGGCTACACCTTC.

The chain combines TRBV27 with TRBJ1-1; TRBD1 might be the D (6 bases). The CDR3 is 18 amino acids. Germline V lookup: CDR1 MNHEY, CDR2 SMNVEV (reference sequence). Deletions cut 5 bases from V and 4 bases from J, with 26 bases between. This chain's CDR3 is CASSPTGYPPLPSTEAFF. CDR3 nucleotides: TGTGCCAGCAGTCCTACAGGGTACCCCCCCCTCCCGTCCACTGAAGCTTTCTTT.